The rows below give T cell receptor beta chains drawn from one sample of a study of blood T cell repertoires in COVID-19. Here immunoSEQ multiplex PCR was the method, and the copy in TCRdb shows in-frame clones only, minus some. Of a few hundred thousand clones in the sample, 87% were seen once. The source material was PBMCs or T cells enriched from blood (not recorded which). The receptors derive from a man younger than 35 with acute COVID-19. CDR3s leave out the opening cysteine and the closing phenylalanine or tryptophan. Each record gives: J gene, clone size, V gene, CDR3 protein. Clone size is not always given. Where it is, it says once, few, many or a class for expanded clones.

>TRBJ1-2|few|TRBV19
ASSKDRGHDGYT
>TRBJ1-1|once|TRBV5-6
ASSPPMGPEAF
>TRBJ2-1|few|TRBV24-1
ATSSTLGDFAEF
>TRBJ1-3|NA|TRBV28
ASSHPTGTSGNTIY
>TRBJ2-7|NA|TRBV13
ASSLMGQGAYEQY
>TRBJ2-2|NA|TRBV29-1
SVGARTVRNTGELF
>TRBJ1-6|NA|TRBV5-1
ASSPDRDNYNSPLH
>TRBJ1-5|NA|TRBV7-8
ASSSDRGRNQPQH
>TRBJ1-3|NA|TRBV12-3/TRBV12-4
ASSLGHTIY
>TRBJ2-1|once|TRBV4-1
ASSHGLAGVYNEQF
>TRBJ1-2|NA|TRBV28
ASSPRDRIGGYT
>TRBJ2-7|NA|TRBV2
ASSEAAPWGKQY
>TRBJ1-2|NA|TRBV6-5
ATVAGGAGYT
>TRBJ1-5|NA|TRBV28
ASSPPWGTRGQRGNQPQH
>TRBJ1-4|NA|TRBV28
ASSHPGQRNEKLF
>TRBJ2-7|once|TRBV4-3
ASSHRLAGGYEQY
>TRBJ2-1|NA|TRBV6-5
ASTALAGDYNEQF
>TRBJ2-2|NA|TRBV6-2/TRBV6-3
ASSYSTWGRAGELF
>TRBJ2-7|NA|TRBV28
ASSRDSLEQY
>TRBJ1-2|NA|TRBV28
ASTGALGRDGYT
>TRBJ2-1|NA|TRBV10-3
AIKEARGSYNEQF
>TRBJ1-6|NA|TRBV7-2
ASSPGGLSYNSPLH
>TRBJ2-1|once|TRBV27
ASSFLGGQSYNEQF